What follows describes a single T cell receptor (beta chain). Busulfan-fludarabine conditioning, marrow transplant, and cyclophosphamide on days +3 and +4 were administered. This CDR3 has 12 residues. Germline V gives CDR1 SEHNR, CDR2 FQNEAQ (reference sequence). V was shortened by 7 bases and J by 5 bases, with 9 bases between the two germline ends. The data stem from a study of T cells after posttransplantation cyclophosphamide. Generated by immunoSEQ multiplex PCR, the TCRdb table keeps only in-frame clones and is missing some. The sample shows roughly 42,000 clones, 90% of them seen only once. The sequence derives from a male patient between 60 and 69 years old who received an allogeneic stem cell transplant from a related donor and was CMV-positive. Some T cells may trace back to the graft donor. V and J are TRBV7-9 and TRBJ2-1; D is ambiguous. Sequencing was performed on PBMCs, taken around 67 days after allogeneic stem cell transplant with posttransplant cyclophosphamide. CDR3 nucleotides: TGTGCCAGCATTCGAGAAGACAATGAGCAGTTCTTC. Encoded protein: CASIREDNEQFF.